This T cell receptor beta chain originates from a study of graft-versus-host responses after intestinal transplantation. Study in general: Recipients received multivisceral, liver-intestinal, or isolated intestinal transplants.

General study points: There were GvH clones found in recipient marrow, and some of them appeared first in ileum or blood.

Remarks on this clone: Its antigen remains unidentified.

TCRdb's table, derived via immunoSEQ multiplex PCR, lists solely in-frame clones and lacks some. Of 85,000 to 90,000 clones listed, roughly four fifths were seen once; the top ten hold approximately 18%. There are 14 residues in the CDR3. Germline CDR1 reads SEHNR; CDR2 reads FQNEAQ (reference sequence). The V and J ends lost 5 bases and 7 bases respectively, with 15 bases between them. The sample in question was unstimulated CD8+ T cells sorted from spleen or lymph node cells, obtained before intestinal transplant. This sequence was found in a human donor who received an intestinal transplant. The rearrangement joins TRBV7-9 to TRBJ2-1; perhaps TRBD2 as D (5 bases). This chain's CDR3 is CASSASSGINEQFF. CDR3 DNA: TGTGCCAGCAGCGCTAGCAGTGGGATAAATGAGCAGTTCTTC.